The 32 T cell receptor beta chains below were found in one sample sequenced in a study of blood T cell repertoires in COVID-19. TCRdb's table, derived via immunoSEQ multiplex PCR, lists solely in-frame clones and lacks some. The sample shows 250,000 to 400,000 clones, roughly nine tenths of them seen only once. Sequenced material: PBMCs or T cells enriched from blood (not recorded which). These TCRs come from a man aged 55 to 69 who had recovered from COVID-19.

The genes are TRBV5-1 and TRBJ2-3, with 10 bases that match TRBD2. Trimming took 4 bases from V and 0 from J; bases not matched to a gene: 8. CDR3 length equals 17 residues. Germline lookup yields CDR1 SGHRS and CDR2 YFSETQ. For the CDR3, the DNA is TGCGCCAGCAGCAAAGGCCTAGCGGGGGATAGCACAGATACGCAGTATTTT. Protein product: CASSKGLAGDSTDTQYF.

This clone was seen just once. The gene calls are TRBV29-1 and TRBJ1-2; TRBD1 agrees at 8 bases. Germline lookup yields CDR1 SQVTM and CDR2 ANQGSEA. V was pared by 7 bases and J by 8 bases, with 9 bases of the junction left unmatched. This CDR3 comprises 12 residues. The CDR3 spells CSGIGQGSGYTF. Written as DNA, the CDR3 is TGCAGCGGAATCGGACAGGGATCCGGCTACACCTTC. The variable domain in full, with the rest retrieved from reference TRBV29-1 and TRBJ1-2, is SAVISQKPSRDICQRGTSLTIQCQVDSQVTMMFWYRQQPGQSLTLIATANQGSEATYESGFVIDKFPISRPNLTFSTLTVSNMSPEDSSIYLCSGIGQGSGYTFGSGTRLTVV.

The V call is TRBV5-1, the J call TRBJ2-7; 9 nucleotides line up with TRBD2. The CDR3 loop spans 15 amino acids. From germline, CDR1 is SGHRS and CDR2 YFSETQ. The V segment lost 4 bases and the J segment 4 bases; nucleotides outside the gene matches: 9. The CDR3 reads CASSRTSDRSYEQYF. The CDR3 nucleotides read TGCGCCAGCAGCCGGACTAGCGATAGGAGTTACGAGCAGTACTTC.

J is TRBJ1-1 and V is TRBV20-1; TRBD1 matches at 8 bases. The CDR3 spans 11 residues. Germline CDR1 reads DFQATT; CDR2 reads SNEGSKA (reference sequence). Written as DNA, the CDR3 is TGCAGATCACAGGGGGACACTGAAGCTTTCTTT. It specifies CRSQGDTEAFF.

The chain joins TRBV11-1 to TRBJ1-1; a weak D match, TRBD1 (6 bases). The CDR3 sequence is 12 residues long. V was shortened by 1 base and J by 10 bases, with 10 bases between the two germline ends. From germline, CDR1 is SGHAT and CDR2 FQDESV (reference sequence). Written as DNA, the CDR3 is TGTGCCAGCAGCTTAGAACAGGGTGGAGCTTTCTTT. This translates into CASSLEQGGAFF.

The chain carries TRBV7-9 and TRBJ1-6; 9 bases line up with TRBD1. The V gene end was trimmed by 4 bases and the J gene end by 10 bases; junction bases not matched to a gene: 8. The germline V gene has CDR1 SEHNR and CDR2 FQNEAQ (reference sequence). The CDR3 sequence is 15 residues long. The CDR3 DNA follows: TGTGCCAGCAGCTACCTTGGGACAGGGAACTCACCCCTCCACTTT. Amino acids: CASSYLGTGNSPLHF.

The V call is TRBV4-2, the J call TRBJ1-4, with TRBD1 identical over 7 bases. The CDR3 extends over 14 amino acids. The germline V gene has CDR1 LGHNA and CDR2 YNFKEQ. The V segment lost 4 bases and the J segment 14 bases; nucleotides outside the gene matches: 13. The chain's CDR3 is CASSLTGTRKRLFF. Here the CDR3 DNA reads TGTGCCAGCAGCCTGACAGGGACCCGAAAACGGCTGTTTTTT.

The chain combines TRBV3-1 (or the pseudogene TRBV3-2) with TRBJ1-1; 7 bases fit TRBD1. CDR3 length: 15 amino acids. Germline trimming cut 2 bases from V and 1 base from J; bases unmatched to any gene: 4. CDR1 LGHDT and CDR2 YNNKEL come from the germline V gene (reference sequence). The CDR3 loop reads CASSQHRGGNTEAFF. In DNA, the CDR3 is TGTGCCAGCAGCCAACACAGGGGAGGGAACACTGAAGCTTTCTTT.

The V gene is TRBV11-3, the J gene TRBJ2-2, with D maybe TRBD2 (6 bases). Germline V gene lookup returns CDR1 SGHNT and CDR2 YENEEA. The CDR3 has 14 amino acids. V dropped 6 bases and J dropped 1 base, with 9 bases sitting between them. CDR3 in DNA: TGTGCCAGCAGTTTTAGCGGGAACACCGGGGAGCTGTTTTTT. This translates into CASSFSGNTGELFF.

This chain connects TRBV7-2 to TRBJ2-4, with D perhaps TRBD2 (6 bases). The V end lost 6 bases, the J end lost 6 bases, and 21 bases lay between the germline ends. Germline V gene lookup returns CDR1 SGHTA and CDR2 FQGNSA. The CDR3 runs to 16 residues. The CDR3 coding sequence is TGTGCCAGCAGGGATCAAATTGGGAGGCGGGGAAACATTCAGTACTTC. Translation gives CASRDQIGRRGNIQYF.

Comment on this clone: Compared with germline, one end of the junction differs, possibly owing to a read error. V usage is TRBV7-7 and J usage is TRBJ2-7; tentatively, D is TRBD2 (6 bases). The germline V gene has CDR1 SSHAT and CDR2 FNYEAQ (reference sequence). The CDR3 covers 15 residues. The CDR3 nucleotides read TGTGCTAGCAGCTTATTGGTAGGACTACAATACGAGCAGTACTTC. It translates to CASSLLVGLQYEQYF.

This rearrangement joins TRBV5-1 to TRBJ2-3; TRBD2 is a possible D gene (7 bases). The length of the CDR3 is 16 residues. Germline V CDR1 and CDR2: SGHRS, YFSETQ. Trimming left V 1 base short and J 1 base short, with 13 bases between. CDR3 residues: CASSLRGGGGTDTQYF. As DNA, the CDR3 is TGCGCCAGCAGCTTGCGGGGCGGGGGCGGCACAGATACGCAGTATTTT.

V usage is TRBV6-5 and J usage is TRBJ1-1; weak D call: TRBD1 (5 bases). The V end lost 5 bases, the J end lost 4 bases, and 14 bases lay between the germline ends. The CDR3 has 14 amino acids. CDR1 MNHEY and CDR2 SVGAGI come from the germline V gene. The CDR3 nucleotides are TGTGCCAGCAGTATATCCAGGGTGAGCACTGAAGCTTTCTTT. Translated, it gives CASSISRVSTEAFF.

The J gene is TRBJ2-1, the V gene TRBV5-4; the D gene is possibly TRBD2 (6 bases). This CDR3 has 16 residues. The germline gives CDR1 SGHNT, CDR2 YYREEE (reference sequence). Trimming pared 0 bases from V and 5 bases from J, leaving 15 bases between. This chain's CDR3 is CASSLGAGQRDNEQFF. CDR3 bases: TGTGCCAGCAGCTTGGGGGCAGGGCAGCGGGACAATGAGCAGTTCTTC.

CDR3 sequence reads: CASTVTPTGLNGYTF. The CDR3 DNA reads as TGTGCCAGCACCGTGACCCCAACAGGGTTGAATGGCTACACCTTC. This chain connects TRBV6-5 to TRBJ1-2, with D possibly being TRBD1 (6 bases). The CDR3 sequence is 15 residues long. Trimming stripped 7 bases from V and 6 bases from J, with 21 bases between. Looked up from germline, CDR1 is MNHEY and CDR2 is SVGAGI.

V and J are TRBV28 and TRBJ1-6, with D unclear. V was clipped by 5 bases and J by 11 bases, with 13 bases between them. Germline V CDR1 and CDR2: MDHEN, SYDVKM. The CDR3 length is 13 residues. DNA for the CDR3: TGTGCCAGCAGTCCCCCCGCGTTGGCACCCCTCCACTTT. This encodes CASSPPALAPLHF.

The rearrangement links TRBV5-1 to TRBJ1-6; D not resolved. The germline V gene has CDR1 SGHRS and CDR2 YFSETQ. The CDR3 runs 13 residues. Trimming pared 1 base from V and 5 bases from J, leaving 4 bases between. The CDR3 DNA follows: TGCGCCAGCAGCTTGACAGATAATTCACCCCTCCACTTT. Encoded protein: CASSLTDNSPLHF.

The rearrangement links TRBV28 to TRBJ2-2, with D possibly TRBD2 on 6 matching bases. Trimming took off 8 bases at V and 6 bases at J, with 16 bases between the two ends. CDR1 is MDHEN and CDR2 is SYDVKM in the germline V gene. This CDR3 contains 14 residues. CDR3 nucleotides: TGTGCCAGCGGTGGGGAGGTGGGGGCCGGGGAGCTGTTTTTT. Translating gives CASGGEVGAGELFF.

This clone was seen only a few times. This sequence joins TRBV11-2 and TRBJ1-1; D uncertain. V dropped 5 bases and J dropped 2 bases, with 9 bases sitting between them. In germline, CDR1 is SGHAT, CDR2 FQNNGV. The CDR3 runs to 13 residues. CDR3 loop: CASSQPLNTEAFF. In DNA, the CDR3 is TGTGCCAGCAGCCAACCACTAAACACTGAAGCTTTCTTT.

The chain joins TRBV3-1 (or the pseudogene TRBV3-2) to TRBJ2-3; D might be TRBD1 (6 bases). The V and J ends lost 4 bases and 7 bases respectively, with 12 bases between them. The CDR3 is made up of 13 amino acids. CDR1 LGHDT and CDR2 YNNKEL come from the germline V gene (reference sequence). Written as DNA, the CDR3 is TGTGCCAGCAGCCCCACAGGGTCAAATACGCAGTATTTT. It specifies CASSPTGSNTQYF.

This rearrangement joins TRBV5-1 to TRBJ1-6; D is uncertain. V was trimmed by 0 bases and J by 9 bases, leaving 16 bases between them. The CDR3 loop spans 16 amino acids. The germline V gene encodes CDR1 SGHRS and CDR2 YFSETQ. CDR3 sequence reads: CASSLAGDLRSSPLHF. The CDR3 nucleotides are TGCGCCAGCAGCTTGGCCGGGGATTTGAGAAGTTCACCCCTCCACTTT.

A note on this clone: The sample carries other DNA sequences with the same CDR3. In nucleotides, the CDR3 is TGCGCCAGCAGCTTATCTAGCCCCACCTACAATGAGCAGTTCTTC. This sequence encodes CASSLSSPTYNEQFF. The chain uses TRBV5-1 and TRBJ2-1; D possibly corresponds to TRBD2 (5 bases). CDR3 size: 15 residues. The V gene's germline CDR1 is SGHRS and CDR2 YFSETQ. V was cut by 2 bases and J by 2 bases, with 11 bases left in between.

This clone has only one observation. The chain couples TRBV4-1 to TRBJ1-1, with 7 bases matching TRBD1. CDR3 length: 15 amino acids. V lost 4 bases to trimming and J lost 0 bases; unmatched junction nucleotides: 5. Germline CDR1 MGHRA, CDR2 YSYEKL. This CDR3 is CASSPLGQLNTEAFF. The CDR3 coding sequence is TGCGCCAGCAGCCCCTTGGGACAGCTGAACACTGAAGCTTTCTTT.

The chain employs TRBV4-2 and TRBJ2-3; TRBD2 matches 12 bases. Looked up from germline, CDR1 is LGHNA and CDR2 is YNFKEQ. V lost 4 bases and J lost 1; bases outside the gene matches: 15. The CDR3 runs to 20 residues. The CDR3 is CASSPRGRLAGVPGTDTQYF. As DNA, the CDR3 is TGTGCCAGCAGCCCGAGGGGAAGACTAGCGGGAGTCCCAGGCACAGATACGCAGTATTTT.

This chain uses TRBV23-1 with TRBJ2-3; the match to TRBD2 covers 14 bases. TRBV23-1 is known as an ORF, though its function is uncertain. V was pared by 3 bases and J by 6 bases, with 2 bases of the junction left unmatched. The CDR3 has 15 residues. The CDR3 nucleotides are TGCGCCAGCAGTCAGGGACTAGCGGGAGCTGATACGCAGTATTTT. It specifies CASSQGLAGADTQYF.

Here the CDR3 reads CASSERVVTNEKLFF. DNA for the CDR3: TGTGCCAGCAGTGAACGAGTGGTAACTAATGAAAAACTGTTTTTT. The chain has TRBV6-1 and TRBJ1-4; no reliable D call. Looked up from germline, CDR1 is MNHNS and CDR2 is SASEGT. V was shortened by 2 bases and J by 1 base, with 8 bases between the two germline ends. This CDR3 region has 15 residues.

V gene TRBV10-3 combines with J gene TRBJ2-5; TRBD2 matches at 16 bases. Germline CDR1 ENHRY, CDR2 SYGVKD. Trimming at V came to 6 bases and at J to 4 bases, leaving 5 bases not matched to a gene. The CDR3 is 16 residues long. The CDR3 nucleotides are TGTGCCATCAGGGATGGGACTAGCGGGGGGGGAGAGACCCAGTACTTC. It encodes CAIRDGTSGGGETQYF.

The gene calls are TRBV6-5 and TRBJ2-7; 7 nucleotides line up with TRBD1. The CDR3 is 14 amino acids. Germline assignment: CDR1 MNHEY and CDR2 SVGAGI. Unmatched junction bases numbered 8, after V lost 7 bases and J lost 2 bases. CDR3 sequence reads: CASTLLTGPYEQYF. The CDR3 DNA reads as TGTGCCAGCACCCTACTGACAGGGCCCTACGAGCAGTACTTC.

The chain recombines TRBV6-4 with TRBJ2-2; maybe TRBD1 (5 bases). The V end lost 0 bases, the J end lost 4 bases, and 12 bases lay between the germline ends. The germline V gene encodes CDR1 MRHNA and CDR2 SNTAGT. The CDR3 runs 16 residues. The CDR3 bases are TGTGCCAGCAGTGACTCGATGGGGCGGACCACCGGGGAGCTGTTTTTT. Its translation: CASSDSMGRTTGELFF.

The chain has TRBV5-4 and TRBJ2-1, with TRBD2 matching 11 bases. Trimming took 2 bases from V and 8 from J; bases not matched to a gene: 6. This CDR3 has 15 residues. Germline V gene data show CDR1 as SGHNT and CDR2 as YYREEE (reference sequence). The CDR3 region is CASSFRLAGMYEQFF. Written as DNA, the CDR3 is TGTGCCAGCAGCTTCCGACTAGCGGGAATGTATGAGCAGTTCTTC.

V is TRBV9 and J is TRBJ2-1, with a weak D call TRBD2 (5 bases). Germline CDR1 is SGDLS and CDR2 is YYNGEE. Trimming shortened V by 4 bases and J by 2 bases, and 16 bases separated the two germline ends. The CDR3 is 16 amino acids. DNA of the CDR3: TGTGCCAGCAGCCCTCTAGCTAGCATCGCCTACAATGAGCAGTTCTTC. Protein sequence: CASSPLASIAYNEQFF. Looking up the rest from reference TRBV9 and TRBJ2-1 gives the full variable domain: DSGVTQTPKHLITATGQRVTLRCSPRSGDLSVYWYQQSLDQGLQFLIQYYNGEERAKGNILERFSAQQFPDLHSELNLSSLELGDSALYFCASSPLASIAYNEQFFGPGTRLTVL.

This rearrangement joins TRBV4-1 to TRBJ2-7; 8 bases are shared with TRBD2. The germline CDR1 and CDR2 sequences are MGHRA and YSYEKL. The trim removed 1 base at V and 2 bases at J, leaving 4 bases unmatched. CDR3 length equals 15 residues. The CDR3 DNA reads as TGCGCCAGCAGCCAAGTCGGGGGGGCCCCCTACGAGCAGTACTTC. Translated: CASSQVGGAPYEQYF.